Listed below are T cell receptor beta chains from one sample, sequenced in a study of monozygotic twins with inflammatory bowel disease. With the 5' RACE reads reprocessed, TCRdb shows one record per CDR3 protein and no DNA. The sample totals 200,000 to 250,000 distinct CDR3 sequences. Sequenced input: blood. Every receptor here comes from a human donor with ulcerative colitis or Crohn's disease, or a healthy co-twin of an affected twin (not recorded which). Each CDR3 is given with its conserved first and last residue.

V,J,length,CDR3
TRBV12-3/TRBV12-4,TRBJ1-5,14,CASSFMSSNQPQHF
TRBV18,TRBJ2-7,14,CASSRQTSSYEQYF
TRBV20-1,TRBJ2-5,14,CSARDLRREETQYF
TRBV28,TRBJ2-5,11,CASNLRETQYF
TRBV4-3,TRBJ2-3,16,CASSQNRDRSTDTQYF
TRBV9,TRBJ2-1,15,CASSVDTRLEGEQFF
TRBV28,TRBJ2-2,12,CACRGFTGELFF
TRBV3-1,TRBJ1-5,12,CASSQPNQPQHF
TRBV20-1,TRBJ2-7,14,CSASNSRSSYEQYF
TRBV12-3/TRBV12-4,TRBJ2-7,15,CASSWTSGGSYEQYF
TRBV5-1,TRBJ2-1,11,CASSSQDEQFF
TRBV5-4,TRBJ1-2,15,CASSLDRVNVYGYTF
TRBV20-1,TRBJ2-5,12,CSAFGGGETQYF
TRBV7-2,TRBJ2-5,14,CASSWTGGLETQYF
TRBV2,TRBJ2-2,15,CASSPTGTNTGELFF
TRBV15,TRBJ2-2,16,CATSRRKAESPGELFF
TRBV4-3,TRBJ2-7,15,CASSQDWREDYEQYF
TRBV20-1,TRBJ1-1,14,CSAPRPNMNTEAFF
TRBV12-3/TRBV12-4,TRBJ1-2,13,CASSIGPGYGYTF
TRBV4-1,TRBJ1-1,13,CASSQDQHREAFF
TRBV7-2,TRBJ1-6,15,CASRLQGAGNSPLHF
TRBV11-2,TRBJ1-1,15,CASSPWGRTNTEAFF
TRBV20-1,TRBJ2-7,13,CSASGGRTGEQYF